This TCR beta chain was found in a study of T cells in localized non-small cell lung cancer. Sequencing was performed with immunoSEQ multiplex PCR; in TCRdb, only in-frame clones are kept and a portion is missing. Among 25,000 to 35,000 clones listed, about 90% were seen once. On this clone: Its antigen is unidentified.

Study-wide results and caveats: Longer overall survival was linked to higher blood T cell density.

The CDR3 length is 13 residues. Germline-derived CDR1 and CDR2 are MNHNS and SASEGT. Trimming cost V 2 bases and J 8 bases, with 12 bases left between them. The receptor was derived from a man aged 40 to 70 with stage II lung adenocarcinoma. Here the sequenced sample was PBMCs, taken before any cancer treatment. The chain has TRBV6-1 and TRBJ1-2, with D possibly matching TRBD1 (5 bases). CDR3 sequence: CASSEIEGRGYTF. CDR3 DNA sequence: TGTGCCAGCAGTGAAATAGAGGGGCGCGGCTACACCTTC.